The 8 T cell receptor beta chains below come from one sample, sequenced in a study of healthy donors' naive CD4 and CD8 T cells. TCR libraries were built from roughly 0.5 ug of total RNA by linear amplification. TCRdb passed the reads through MiXCR, listing each CDR3 protein once. The sample carries roughly 200,000 distinct CDR3 sequences, around three quarters recorded once. Material for sequencing was naive CD4+ and CD8+ T cells sorted from blood, pooled from several donors. The receptors derive from a pool of human donors in good health; the sample pools cells from several healthy donors.

This clonotype was counted a few times. The V gene is TRBV29-1, the J gene TRBJ1-2; D not certain. V dropped 3 bases and J dropped 0 bases, with 2 bases sitting between them. Germline values: CDR1 SQVTM, CDR2 ANQGSEA. The CDR3 length is 11 residues. This chain's CDR3 is CSVETNYGYTF. Here the CDR3 DNA reads TGCAGCGTTGAGACTAACTATGGCTACACCTTC.

This clonotype was counted once. The J gene is TRBJ1-1, the V gene TRBV27; 8 bases fit TRBD1. Germline assignment: CDR1 MNHEY and CDR2 SMNVEV (reference sequence). This CDR3 has 14 residues. After removal of 4 bases from V and 6 bases from J, the junction contained 7 bases not matched to a gene. CDR3 amino acids: CASSWTGMTPEAFF. The CDR3 nucleotides read TGTGCCAGCAGTTGGACAGGGATGACCCCTGAAGCTTTCTTT.

This clonotype appeared a few times. J is TRBJ2-1 and V is TRBV20-1; 8 bases agree with TRBD1. The J segment lost 4 bases and the V segment lost 3 bases, leaving 8 bases of the junction unmatched. The CDR3 has 15 residues. The V gene's germline CDR1 is DFQATT and CDR2 SNEGSKA (reference sequence). The CDR3 reads CSASPRDRTYNEQFF. The CDR3 nucleotides read TGCAGTGCTAGTCCCCGGGACAGGACTTACAATGAGCAGTTCTTC.

This chain joins TRBV29-1 and TRBJ2-3; D gene ambiguous. Germline-derived CDR1 and CDR2 are SQVTM and ANQGSEA. The CDR3 is made up of 9 amino acids. Trimming took 4 bases from V and 6 from J, leaving 2 bases between them. As DNA, the CDR3 is TGCAGCGTTGGGGATACGCAGTATTTT. Its translation is CSVGDTQYF.

The chain uses TRBV27 and TRBJ2-7, with 7 bases matching TRBD2. The ends lost 2 bases at V and 3 bases at J; junction bases unmatched: 4. Germline V lookup: CDR1 MNHEY, CDR2 SMNVEV (reference sequence). The CDR3 length is 14 residues. DNA for the CDR3: TGTGCCAGCAGTTTAAGAAGGGAGGGCTACGAGCAGTACTTC. Its translation: CASSLRREGYEQYF.

This clonotype was seen just once. This sequence joins TRBV29-1 and TRBJ2-3, with D perhaps being TRBD1 or TRBD2 (5 bases each). Trimming pared 3 bases from V and 5 bases from J, leaving 15 bases between. This CDR3 is 14 amino acids long. The germline V gene has CDR1 SQVTM and CDR2 ANQGSEA. CDR3 DNA sequence: TGCAGCGTTGACGGGGCAGGGCGGATAGATACGCAGTATTTT. Translation: CSVDGAGRIDTQYF.

A few counts support this clonotype. The CDR3 loop reads CSVESSGGNTIYF. The CDR3 DNA sequence: TGCAGCGTTGAATCCAGCGGCGGAAACACCATATATTTT. The chain has TRBV29-1 and TRBJ1-3; D unclear. V lost 2 bases and J 4 bases, leaving 9 bases between the germline ends. The CDR3 length is 13 residues. Germline values: CDR1 SQVTM, CDR2 ANQGSEA.

This chain joins TRBV12-5 and TRBJ2-1, with a tentative D call TRBD2 (6 bases). CDR1 is LGHNT and CDR2 is FRNRAP in the germline V gene. This CDR3 contains 15 residues. Trimming pared 6 bases from V and 9 bases from J, leaving 21 bases between. Written as DNA, the CDR3 is TGTGCTAGTGGGCCCGGGACTCCCCATCGGGGTGAGCAGTTCTTC. This translates into CASGPGTPHRGEQFF.